This T cell receptor (beta chain) was profiled in a study of response to subunit inactivated influenza vaccine. In regard to this clonotype: Antigen unknown.

This CDR3 has 14 amino acids. TCRdb analysed the RT-PCR reads with MiXCR anew, one entry per CDR3 protein. The data contain hundreds of thousands of distinct CDR3 sequences, about a sixth of them singletons. Study results and limitations: Few new T cells, the authors suggested, are recruited by each seasonal influenza vaccination.

This clonotype was obtained from a man in his forties or fifties who received an inactivated influenza vaccine. The specimen comprised PBMCs from blood, sampled 12 days after vaccination. The chain recombines TRBV21-1 with TRBJ2-7. TRBV21-1 is labeled a pseudogene. CDR3 loop: CASSKKVGYYEQYF. Written as DNA, the CDR3 is TGTGCCAGCAGCAAAAAGGTCGGATACTACGAGCAGTACTTC.